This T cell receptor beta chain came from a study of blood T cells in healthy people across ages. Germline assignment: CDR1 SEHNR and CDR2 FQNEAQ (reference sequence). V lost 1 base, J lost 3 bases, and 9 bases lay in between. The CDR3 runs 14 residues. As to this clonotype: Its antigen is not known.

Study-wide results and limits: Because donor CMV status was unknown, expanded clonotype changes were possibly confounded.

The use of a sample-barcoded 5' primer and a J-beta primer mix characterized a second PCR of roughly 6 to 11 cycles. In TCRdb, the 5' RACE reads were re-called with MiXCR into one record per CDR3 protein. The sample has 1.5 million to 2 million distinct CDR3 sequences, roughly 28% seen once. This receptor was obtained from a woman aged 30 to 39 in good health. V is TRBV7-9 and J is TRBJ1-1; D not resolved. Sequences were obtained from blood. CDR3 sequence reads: CASSLVEGYTEAFF. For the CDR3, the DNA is TGTGCCAGCAGCTTAGTGGAAGGGTACACTGAAGCTTTCTTT.